Below, 19 T cell receptor beta chains from the same sample are listed, as sequenced in a study of OX40 agonist ivuxolimab in advanced cancers. Using immunoSEQ multiplex PCR, the repertoire was profiled, and TCRdb retains in-frame clones only, with some absent. The repertoire has some 100,000 clones, around 84% of them found once; the top ten carry 1.1%. The material was CD4+ or CD8+ T cells sorted from blood, obtained in a trial of the OX40 agonist ivuxolimab. The receptor source for this set is an adult with an advanced solid tumor such as melanoma, head and neck, liver or kidney cancer.

The chain is built from TRBV11-1 and TRBJ1-1, with TRBD1 matching over 7 bases. Germline V gives CDR1 SGHAT, CDR2 FQDESV (reference sequence). The length of the CDR3 is 15 residues. V lost 5 bases, J lost 5 bases, and 11 bases stayed unmatched. The CDR3 spells CASSVRQGMDTEAFF. CDR3 in DNA: TGTGCCAGCAGCGTACGACAGGGTATGGATACTGAAGCTTTCTTT.

This chain joins TRBV6-5 and TRBJ1-5; no clear D. The CDR3 is made up of 15 amino acids. The V end lost 6 bases, the J end lost 0 bases, and 12 bases lay between the germline ends. From germline, CDR1 is MNHEY and CDR2 SVGAGI. This CDR3 reads CASRRTDDSNQPQHF. The CDR3 DNA follows: TGTGCCAGCAGGCGGACGGACGATAGCAATCAGCCCCAGCATTTT.

V gene TRBV4-2 combines with J gene TRBJ2-7; D is uncertain. The CDR3 loop spans 14 amino acids. V shed 4 bases and J shed 2 bases, with 12 bases lying between them. Germline CDR1 LGHNA, CDR2 YNFKEQ. The CDR3 nucleotides read TGTGCCAGCAGCCTTGAGGAAGGAACCTACGAGCAGTACTTC. Its protein is CASSLEEGTYEQYF.

This chain uses TRBV6-5 with TRBJ2-7; 12 nucleotides agree with TRBD1. CDR1 and CDR2 (germline): MNHEY, SVGAGI. The CDR3 runs 14 residues. V shed 5 bases and J 6 bases; nucleotides not matched to a gene: 5. The CDR3 region has the DNA TGTGCCAGCAGTCAGGGACAGGGGGCCCGCGAGCAGTACGTC. Its translation: CASSQGQGAREQYV.

In its sample, this clone was seen a few times. This chain uses TRBV7-9 with TRBJ2-3; 8 nucleotides match TRBD1. The J segment lost 6 bases and the V segment lost 6 bases, leaving 11 bases of the junction unmatched. This CDR3 has 15 amino acids. Germline-derived CDR1 and CDR2 are SEHNR and FQNEAQ (reference sequence). The CDR3 nucleotides are TGTGCCAGCAGTCCAAATGGACAGGGATCGGATACGCAGTATTTT. Translation gives CASSPNGQGSDTQYF.

This rearrangement joins TRBV10-3 to TRBJ1-5, with a tentative D call TRBD1 (6 bases). The V end lost 11 bases, the J end lost 7 bases, and 15 bases lay between the germline ends. Per the germline V gene, CDR1 is ENHRY and CDR2 is SYGVKD. The CDR3 sequence is 12 residues long. This CDR3 reads CASQGFRQPQHF. DNA for the CDR3: TGTGCCTCGCAGGGGTTCAGGCAGCCCCAGCATTTT.

The chain employs TRBV6-1 and TRBJ1-4; D unclear. Germline-derived CDR1 and CDR2 are MNHNS and SASEGT. Trimming shortened V by 2 bases and J by 5 bases, and 3 bases separated the two germline ends. The CDR3 has 12 amino acids. CDR3 sequence reads: CASSEPNEKLFF. For the CDR3, the DNA is TGTGCCAGCAGTGAACCCAATGAAAAACTGTTTTTT.

The J gene is TRBJ1-5, the V gene TRBV28, with TRBD1 identical over 7 bases. In germline, CDR1 is MDHEN, CDR2 SYDVKM. Trimming took 3 bases from V and 4 from J; bases not matched to a gene: 15. The CDR3 is made up of 18 amino acids. CDR3 sequence (DNA): TGTGCCAGCAGTTTCACGGAGAAGGGGGCCTTGGGGAATCAGCCCCAGCATTTT. It specifies CASSFTEKGALGNQPQHF.

This chain uses TRBV28 with TRBJ1-4, with D hard to call. The CDR3 loop spans 11 amino acids. Germline V CDR1 and CDR2: MDHEN, SYDVKM. V was shortened by 6 bases and J by 8 bases, with 7 bases between the two germline ends. The CDR3 is CASSPREKLFF. CDR3 DNA sequence: TGTGCCAGCAGCCCCCGAGAAAAACTGTTTTTT.

The chain combines TRBV5-1 with TRBJ2-1; D might be TRBD1 (6 bases). Germline lookup yields CDR1 SGHRS and CDR2 YFSETQ. V lost 0 bases and J 7 bases, leaving 11 bases between the germline ends. This CDR3 is 14 amino acids long. The CDR3 DNA sequence: TGCGCCAGCAGCTTGGCCCGGCAGGGGAATGAGCAGTTCTTC. Its translation is CASSLARQGNEQFF.

The rearrangement links TRBV7-9 to TRBJ1-1; tentative D call: TRBD1 (6 bases). V shed 2 bases and J shed 6 bases, with 7 bases lying between them. Germline V CDR1 and CDR2: SEHNR, FQNEAQ (reference sequence). The CDR3 covers 12 residues. The CDR3 region has the DNA TGTGCCAGCAGCTTAACAGGGTCTGAAGCTTTCTTT. Translation gives CASSLTGSEAFF.

The V gene is TRBV5-1, the J gene TRBJ2-6; no reliable D call. This CDR3 region has 13 residues. Germline CDR1 SGHRS, CDR2 YFSETQ. Trimming cost V 2 bases and J 4 bases, with 4 bases left between them. The CDR3 reads CASSFVGANVLTF. CDR3 nucleotides: TGCGCCAGCAGCTTCGTGGGGGCCAACGTCCTGACTTTC.

This clone has a single count. V gene TRBV11-2 combines with J gene TRBJ2-1, with TRBD2 matching over 9 bases. Germline values: CDR1 SGHAT, CDR2 FQNNGV. Germline trimming cut 5 bases from V and 8 bases from J; bases unmatched to any gene: 13. The CDR3 sequence is 16 residues long. CDR3 bases: TGTGCCAGCAGCCTAATGGGGCGGGGGGGCCAGGATGAGCAGTTCTTC. Translation gives CASSLMGRGGQDEQFF.

CDR3 nucleotides: TGTGCCAGCAGCCCCGGACAGGGGGGCTATGGCTACACCTTC. This codes for CASSPGQGGYGYTF. This rearrangement joins TRBV7-6 to TRBJ1-2; 10 nucleotides line up with TRBD1. The CDR3 consists of 14 residues. Losses at the gene ends were 5 bases for V and 4 bases for J; bases not matched to a gene: 4. Germline assignment: CDR1 SGHVS and CDR2 FNYEAQ.

In its sample, this clone was seen once. The V call is TRBV11-2, the J call TRBJ2-3, with TRBD1 matching over 7 bases. Trimming took 3 bases from V and 1 from J; bases not matched to a gene: 4. CDR1 is SGHAT, CDR2 FQNNGV, per germline. The CDR3 runs to 15 residues. CDR3 sequence reads: CASSLRTGGTDTQYF. The CDR3 nucleotides read TGTGCCAGCAGCTTGCGTACAGGGGGCACAGATACGCAGTATTTT.

V usage is TRBV6-5 and J usage is TRBJ1-2, with a possible D match to TRBD1 (5 bases). The V gene lost 8 bases and the J gene lost 5 bases, with 15 bases spanning the gap. Germline V gives CDR1 MNHEY, CDR2 SVGAGI. The CDR3 sequence is 13 residues long. The DNA of the CDR3 is TGTGCCAGCGGGATACAGGCGTCGTATGGCTACACCTTC. Encoded protein: CASGIQASYGYTF.

The V call is TRBV7-9, the J call TRBJ1-5, with TRBD1 matching over 7 bases. The CDR3 is 13 residues long. The junction had 6 bases not matched to a gene; V was cut back by 6 bases and J by 7 bases. Germline V gene sequence: CDR1 SEHNR, CDR2 FQNEAQ (reference sequence). CDR3 sequence: CASSTGAVQPQHF. DNA of the CDR3: TGTGCCAGCAGTACAGGGGCGGTCCAGCCCCAGCATTTT. Full variable domain (rest looked up from reference TRBV7-9 and TRBJ1-5): DTGVSQNPRHKITKRGQNVTFRCDPISEHNRLYWYRQTLGQGPEFLTYFQNEAQLEKSRLLSDRFSAERPKGSFSTLEIQRTEQGDSAMYLCASSTGAVQPQHFGDGTRLSIL.

This clone was detected once. The CDR3 DNA is TGTGCCAGCAGCTTAAGAAGCATGTCAGATACGCAGTATTTT. It specifies CASSLRSMSDTQYF. The chain uses TRBV7-3 and TRBJ2-3, with D unresolved. The CDR3 spans 14 residues. Germline V gives CDR1 SGHTA, CDR2 FQGTGA. Trimming removed 1 base from V and 4 bases from J, with 9 bases in between.

V gene TRBV18 combines with J gene TRBJ2-2, with D perhaps matching TRBD1 (6 bases). Germline V gene data show CDR1 as KGHSH and CDR2 as LQKENI. V was shortened by 0 bases and J by 5 bases, with 13 bases between the two germline ends. CDR3 size: 16 residues. CDR3: CASSPPGQFPTGELFF. The CDR3 coding sequence is TGTGCCAGCTCACCACCCGGACAGTTCCCGACCGGGGAGCTGTTTTTT.